One sample yielded the 26 T cell receptor beta chains listed below, sequenced in a study of memory CD4+ T cells and cytomegalovirus serostatus. Single viable CD3+CD4+CD8-CD45RO+ cells were sorted as the memory CD4+ T cells. Assay: immunoSEQ multiplex PCR; the TCRdb copy retains only in-frame clones and omits some. The table includes 80,000 to 100,000 clones, 80% detected once. Sample: memory CD4+ T cells from blood. The receptor set was obtained from an adult in good health and CMV-seropositive.

This chain joins TRBV10-3 and TRBJ2-2; 7 bases agree with TRBD1. V was clipped by 6 bases and J by 3 bases; unmatched bases: 4. The CDR3 has 14 residues. Germline CDR1 and CDR2: ENHRY and SYGVKD. The CDR3 reads CAIRKGQDTGELFF. The CDR3 DNA follows: TGTGCCATCAGAAAAGGACAGGACACCGGGGAGCTGTTTTTT.

V and J are TRBV28 and TRBJ1-5; D unresolved. The CDR3 contains 16 residues. V shed 7 bases and J shed 0 bases, with 16 bases lying between them. CDR1 and CDR2 (germline): MDHEN, SYDVKM. CDR3 region: CASTPGQTHSNQPQHF. The CDR3 DNA reads as TGTGCCAGCACCCCCGGGCAGACCCATAGCAATCAGCCCCAGCATTTT.

Comment on this clone: At one end, the junction sequence differs from germline, possibly due to a read error. The gene calls are TRBV7-9 and TRBJ1-1, with D possibly TRBD1 on 6 matching bases. The CDR3 has 12 residues. Per the germline V gene, CDR1 is SEHNR and CDR2 is FQNEAQ (reference sequence). CDR3 coding DNA: TGTGTCAGCCGGGAACAGGGTTCTGAAGCTTTCTTT. It codes for CVSREQGSEAFF.

CDR3 region: CASSQEGALIPSGNTIYF. For the CDR3, the DNA is TGCGCCAGCAGCCAAGAGGGAGCGTTGATACCCTCTGGAAACACCATATATTTT. The V call is TRBV4-1, the J call TRBJ1-3; D ambiguous. Germline V gene lookup returns CDR1 MGHRA and CDR2 YSYEKL. The CDR3 is 18 residues long. V dropped 0 bases and J dropped 0 bases, with 15 bases sitting between them.

V and J are TRBV28 and TRBJ1-2; D is undetermined. The CDR3 length is 13 residues. Germline V CDR1 and CDR2: MDHEN, SYDVKM. Trimming stripped 3 bases from V and 8 bases from J, with 13 bases between. In nucleotides, the CDR3 is TGTGCCAGCAGTTTTAATACGGGTTCGGGCTACACCTTC. It yields the protein CASSFNTGSGYTF.

V is TRBV5-4 and J is TRBJ2-2; possible D gene TRBD1, 5 bases. Germline V CDR1 and CDR2: SGHNT, YYREEE (reference sequence). V lost 5 bases to trimming and J lost 6 bases, with 11 bases between them. The CDR3 spans 13 residues. CDR3 DNA sequence: TGTGCCAGCAGGACCAGGGAATCCGGGGAGCTGTTTTTT. This gives the protein CASRTRESGELFF.

The chain employs TRBV27 and TRBJ1-5; TRBD1 matches 8 bases. J was trimmed by 0 bases and V by 4 bases; bases with no gene match: 8. Germline CDR1 reads MNHEY; CDR2 reads SMNVEV (reference sequence). This CDR3 spans 17 amino acids. The chain's CDR3 is CASSSDRGLYSNQPQHF. The CDR3 DNA follows: TGTGCCAGCAGTTCCGACAGGGGCCTTTATAGCAATCAGCCCCAGCATTTT.

The genes are TRBV2 and TRBJ1-5; possibly TRBD1 for D (6 bases). The CDR3 contains 12 residues. Trimming left V 4 bases short and J 9 bases short, with 10 bases between. The germline CDR1 and CDR2 sequences are SNHLY and FYNNEI. The DNA of the CDR3 is TGTGCCAGCAGTGTTATAGGGGGGCCCCAGCATTTT. Protein: CASSVIGGPQHF.

The rearrangement joins TRBV5-1 to TRBJ2-3; possibly TRBD2 for D (5 bases). This CDR3 spans 17 amino acids. V was cut by 0 bases and J by 2 bases, with 16 bases left in between. CDR1 is SGHRS and CDR2 is YFSETQ in the germline V gene. CDR3 protein: CASSLASGLATTDTQYF. The CDR3 bases are TGCGCCAGCAGCTTGGCTTCTGGGCTAGCTACCACAGATACGCAGTATTTT.

The chain uses TRBV30 and TRBJ2-7; 8 positions agree with TRBD1. The V and J ends lost 5 bases and 6 bases, in that order; junction bases with no gene match: 9. This CDR3 is built from 13 residues. Germline V lookup: CDR1 GTSNPN, CDR2 SVGIG (reference sequence). DNA of the CDR3: TGTGCCTGGGGGACACGACAGGGGAGCGAGCAGTACTTC. Translating it yields CAWGTRQGSEQYF.

The V gene is TRBV19, the J gene TRBJ1-1; 11 bases are a match to TRBD1. The CDR3 runs 14 residues. The germline CDR1 and CDR2 sequences are LNHDA and SQIVND (reference sequence). J was trimmed by 5 bases and V by 3 bases; bases with no gene match: 2. Here the CDR3 reads CASSMGQGGTEAFF. The CDR3 DNA reads TGTGCCAGTAGTATGGGACAGGGGGGAACTGAAGCTTTCTTT.

This clone was observed a few times. The gene calls are TRBV2 and TRBJ2-7, with TRBD2 identical over 8 bases. Germline values: CDR1 SNHLY, CDR2 FYNNEI. V dropped 7 bases and J dropped 3; count of bases not matched to a gene: 11. The CDR3 totals 15 residues. Here the CDR3 DNA reads TGTGCCAGCACCCGGGGGGGACTAGGGAACTACGAGCAGTACTTC. Translation gives CASTRGGLGNYEQYF. The whole variable domain, filled in from reference TRBV2 and TRBJ2-7, reads EPEVTQTPSHQVTQMGQEVILRCVPISNHLYFYWYRQILGQKVEFLVSFYNNEISEKSEIFDDQFSVERPDGSNFTLKIRSTKLEDSAMYFCASTRGGLGNYEQYFGPGTRLTVT.

The gene calls are TRBV5-1 and TRBJ2-1; 7 nucleotides line up with TRBD2. This CDR3 spans 14 amino acids. After removal of 7 bases from V and 10 bases from J, the junction contained 14 bases not matched to a gene. Germline V lookup: CDR1 SGHRS, CDR2 YFSETQ. DNA for the CDR3: TGCGCCAGCTATCTTGGGCGGGAGTCAGGCGAGCAGTTCTTC. Its translation: CASYLGRESGEQFF.

With regard to this clone: The sample contains more than one DNA sequence encoding this CDR3. The chain links TRBV28 to TRBJ1-2; D is uncertain. CDR1 is MDHEN, CDR2 SYDVKM, per germline. Trimming pared 3 bases from V and 2 bases from J, leaving 1 base between. This CDR3 contains 11 residues. The CDR3 sequence: CASSLNYGYTF. The CDR3, as DNA: TGTGCCAGCAGTTTGAACTATGGCTACACCTTC.

The chain has TRBV7-3 and TRBJ1-2, with 7 bases fitting TRBD1. J gave up 2 bases and V 5 bases, and 8 bases lay outside the gene matches. The CDR3 covers 15 residues. Germline assignment: CDR1 SGHTA and CDR2 FQGTGA. The CDR3 DNA is TGTGCCAGCAGCGAAACAGGGGAGGTGAACTATGGCTACACCTTC. Translation gives CASSETGEVNYGYTF. Supplemented by reference TRBV7-3 and TRBJ1-2, the full variable domain reads GAGVSQTPSNKVTEKGKYVELRCDPISGHTALYWYRQSLGQGPEFLIYFQGTGAADDSGLPNDRFFAVRPEGSVSTLKIQRTERGDSAVYLCASSETGEVNYGYTFGSGTRLTVV.

The CDR3 DNA is TGTGCCAGTAGTATCGTAGGGGGTGGGACTGAAGCTTTCTTT. Translated, it gives CASSIVGGGTEAFF. The chain employs TRBV19 and TRBJ1-1; perhaps TRBD1 as D (6 bases). CDR1 is LNHDA, CDR2 SQIVND, per germline (reference sequence). This CDR3 is built from 14 residues. Trimming cost V 3 bases and J 5 bases, with 13 bases left between them.

The V and J genes are TRBV4-3 and TRBJ1-1; 9 nucleotides match TRBD1. The V segment lost 3 bases and the J segment 3 bases; nucleotides outside the gene matches: 5. CDR1 is LGHNA and CDR2 is YSLEER in the germline V gene. This CDR3 has 15 amino acids. DNA for the CDR3: TGCGCCAGCAGCCAGGCGACAGGGGGTTACACTGAAGCTTTCTTT. It encodes CASSQATGGYTEAFF.

The chain combines TRBV18 with TRBJ2-1, with TRBD2 identical over 12 bases. The ends lost 6 bases at V and 4 bases at J; junction bases unmatched: 4. Germline lookup yields CDR1 KGHSH and CDR2 LQKENI. This CDR3 is 15 amino acids long. CDR3 nucleotide sequence: TGTGCCAGCTCTCGGACTAGCGGGACGTACAATGAGCAGTTCTTC. Translation: CASSRTSGTYNEQFF.

The rearrangement uses TRBV28 and TRBJ2-1, with 8 bases fitting TRBD2. Trimming at V came to 3 bases and at J to 4 bases, leaving 8 bases not matched to a gene. Germline values: CDR1 MDHEN, CDR2 SYDVKM. The CDR3 length is 16 residues. Here the CDR3 DNA reads TGTGCCAGCAGTTTGGCAAGCGGGAGTGGTTACAATGAGCAGTTCTTC. Its protein product is CASSLASGSGYNEQFF.

The rearrangement joins TRBV10-3 to TRBJ2-7; D gene ambiguous. Between the trimmed V and J ends, which lost 3 bases and 2 bases, there was a span of 11 bases. The germline V gene has CDR1 ENHRY and CDR2 SYGVKD. The CDR3 extends over 14 amino acids. The CDR3 loop is CAISDPRGAYEQYF. The CDR3 DNA sequence: TGTGCCATCAGTGATCCCCGCGGAGCCTACGAGCAGTACTTC.

The chain links TRBV11-1 to TRBJ2-3; D not certain. CDR3 size: 13 residues. CDR1 is SGHAT and CDR2 is FQDESV in the germline V gene (reference sequence). Trimming took 1 base from V and 5 from J, leaving 7 bases between them. Here the CDR3 reads CASSLGTGDTQYF. The CDR3 DNA sequence: TGTGCCAGCAGCTTAGGGACGGGAGATACGCAGTATTTT. The full variable domain, its missing parts supplied by reference TRBV11-1 and TRBJ2-3, is EAEVAQSPRYKITEKSQAVAFWCDPISGHATLYWYRQILGQGPELLVQFQDESVVDDSQLPKDRFSAERLKGVDSTLKIQPAELGDSAMYLCASSLGTGDTQYFGPGTRLTVL.

This clone appeared a few times. The chain carries TRBV28 and TRBJ2-5; D is perhaps TRBD1 (5 bases). Per the germline V gene, CDR1 is MDHEN and CDR2 is SYDVKM. Trimming stripped 5 bases from V and 13 bases from J, with 29 bases between. The CDR3 is 16 amino acids. CDR3 DNA: TGTGCCAGCAGTCCTTCCCAGACAGCACTCCAAGAGACTCGGTACTTC. Its protein product is CASSPSQTALQETRYF.

This clone has only a few counts. The V call is TRBV7-2, the J call TRBJ1-5; D is ambiguous. The CDR3 contains 13 residues. V lost 5 bases and J 1 base, leaving 6 bases between the germline ends. Per germline, CDR1 SGHTA and CDR2 FQGNSA. The DNA for the CDR3 is TGTGCCAGCAGCGTGGGGAGCAATCAGCCCCAGCATTTT. It specifies CASSVGSNQPQHF.

This clone was detected once. This chain connects TRBV6-1 to TRBJ1-1; perhaps TRBD1 as D (6 bases). This CDR3 has 11 residues. The germline V gene has CDR1 MNHNS and CDR2 SASEGT. Trimming stripped 6 bases from V and 7 bases from J, with 9 bases between. The chain's CDR3 is CASSTGSEAFF. The CDR3 DNA reads TGTGCCAGCAGCACAGGGAGTGAAGCTTTCTTT.

The chain links TRBV5-1 to TRBJ2-3; the D gene is possibly TRBD1 (5 bases). V shed 4 bases and J shed 2 bases, with 20 bases lying between them. Germline V lookup: CDR1 SGHRS, CDR2 YFSETQ. CDR3 length: 17 amino acids. Written as DNA, the CDR3 is TGCGCCAGCAGCCCCGTGGGGCCAGGGCGGATCACAGATACGCAGTATTTT. Translated, it gives CASSPVGPGRITDTQYF. Combining the CDR3 with reference TRBV5-1 and TRBJ2-3 gives the whole variable domain KAGVTQTPRYLIKTRGQQVTLSCSPISGHRSVSWYQQTPGQGLQFLFEYFSETQRNKGNFPGRFSGRQFSNSRSEMNVSTLELGDSALYLCASSPVGPGRITDTQYFGPGTRLTVL.

The rearrangement links TRBV5-5 to TRBJ2-7; D gene ambiguous. CDR1 and CDR2 (germline): SGHKS, YYEKEE (reference sequence). Trimming took off 5 bases at V and 2 bases at J, with 11 bases between the two ends. This CDR3 spans 13 amino acids. In nucleotides, the CDR3 is TGTGCCAGCAGTGAAGGGCGGACCTACGAGCAGTACTTC. Protein: CASSEGRTYEQYF.